These T cell receptor beta chains were read from a single sample in a study of identical twins. TCRdb fed the 5' RACE reads into MiXCR, producing one record per CDR3 protein. The sample has 600,000 to 850,000 distinct CDR3 sequences, roughly 20% seen once. These sequences were also reported in another study, on T cells expressing NK-cell markers.

What was sequenced was PBMCs. These receptors originate from a woman under 30 in good health. Each CDR3 is given with its conserved first and last residue. D genes are given only for firm matches. Clone size appears in some rows only: once, few, many, or a class for an expanded clone.

clone size,D gene,J gene,V gene,CDR3 protein,CDR3 DNA
NA,NA,TRBJ1-1,TRBV12-3/TRBV12-4,CASRYTGEAFF,TGTGCCAGCAGGTACACAGGGGAAGCTTTCTTT
NA,NA,TRBJ2-1,TRBV12-3/TRBV12-4,CASSLAPLDEQFF,TGTGCCAGCAGTTTAGCGCCGCTAGATGAGCAGTTCTTC
NA,NA,TRBJ2-3,TRBV9,CASSVEPTSTDTQYF,TGTGCCAGCAGCGTAGAGCCGACTAGCACAGATACGCAGTATTTT
NA,NA,TRBJ2-7,TRBV7-9,CASSLFGSNYEQYF,TGTGCCAGCAGCTTATTTGGCAGTAACTACGAGCAGTACTTC
few,TRBD1,TRBJ2-7,TRBV12-3/TRBV12-4,CASRRRDREYEQYF,TGTGCCAGCAGACGTCGGGACAGGGAGTACGAGCAGTACTTC
few,TRBD1,TRBJ2-1,TRBV7-2,CASSLGPGTANEQFF,TGTGCCAGCAGCCTAGGGCCCGGGACAGCCAATGAGCAGTTCTTC
NA,NA,TRBJ2-1,TRBV3-1,CASSRMDGSNEQFF,TGTGCCAGCAGCCGGATGGACGGGAGTAATGAGCAGTTCTTC
NA,NA,TRBJ2-7,TRBV20-1,CSASGTDSYEQYF,TGCAGTGCTAGCGGCACCGACTCCTACGAGCAGTACTTC
NA,TRBD2,TRBJ2-1,TRBV10-3,CAISESGTSGNEQFF,TGTGCCATCAGTGAATCCGGGACTAGCGGGAATGAGCAGTTCTTC
few,NA,TRBJ2-1,TRBV6-5,CASSYIGPTPTGQFF,TGTGCCAGCAGTTACATAGGGCCTACCCCTACGGGGCAGTTCTTC
few,TRBD2,TRBJ2-5,TRBV12-3/TRBV12-4,CASTTRTSGGETQYF,TGTGCCAGCACTACCCGGACTAGCGGAGGGGAGACCCAGTACTTC
NA,TRBD1,TRBJ1-1,TRBV9,CASSEGGTGGGEAFF,TGTGCCAGCAGCGAGGGGGGCACAGGGGGCGGTGAAGCTTTCTTT
few,NA,TRBJ1-1,TRBV9,CASSVETFTEAFF,TGTGCCAGCAGCGTAGAAACATTCACTGAAGCTTTCTTT
NA,NA,TRBJ2-3,TRBV7-9,CASSLGRARSTDTQYF,TGTGCCAGCAGCTTAGGGAGGGCGAGAAGCACAGATACGCAGTATTTT
NA,NA,TRBJ2-6,TRBV29-1,CSVEETGRRPNVLTF,TGCAGCGTTGAAGAAACAGGCAGAAGGCCCAACGTCCTGACTTTC
few,NA,TRBJ2-5,TRBV5-1,CASSFFPQEETQYF,TGCGCCAGCAGCTTTTTCCCCCAGGAAGAGACCCAGTACTTC
NA,NA,TRBJ2-7,TRBV27,CASGLARGYEQYF,TGTGCCAGCGGCCTGGCGCGGGGCTACGAGCAGTACTTC
many,NA,TRBJ2-3,TRBV20-1,CSARGEKRFRTDTQYF,TGCAGTGCTAGGGGGGAAAAGCGATTTCGCACAGATACGCAGTATTTT
NA,TRBD1,TRBJ1-2,TRBV12-3/TRBV12-4,CASTRDSWNYGYTF,TGTGCCAGCACCCGGGACAGCTGGAACTATGGCTACACCTTC
NA,NA,TRBJ2-3,TRBV7-2,CASQQPSTDTQYF,TGTGCCAGCCAGCAACCTAGCACAGATACGCAGTATTTT
many,TRBD1,TRBJ1-5,TRBV5-1,CASSPTGTENNQPQHF,TGCGCCAGCAGCCCGACCGGGACAGAAAACAATCAGCCCCAGCATTTT
NA,NA,TRBJ2-5,TRBV12-3/TRBV12-4,CASSQPPVETQYF,TGTGCCAGCAGCCAACCCCCGGTGGAGACCCAGTACTTC
few,TRBD2,TRBJ2-7,TRBV29-1,CSVEGTSGSSYEQYF,TGCAGCGTTGAAGGTACTAGCGGTTCCTCCTACGAGCAGTACTTC
few,TRBD2,TRBJ2-4,TRBV20-1,CSARTSGSSKNIQYF,TGCAGTGCCAGAACTAGCGGGAGCTCCAAAAACATTCAGTACTTC
once,NA,TRBJ1-1,TRBV4-2,CAISPGVVLLAFF,TGTGCCATCAGCCCTGGAGTCGTCTTGTTAGCTTTCTTT
NA,NA,TRBJ1-1,TRBV27,CASSTEGGLGTEAFF,TGTGCCAGCAGTACGGAAGGGGGACTAGGCACTGAAGCTTTCTTT